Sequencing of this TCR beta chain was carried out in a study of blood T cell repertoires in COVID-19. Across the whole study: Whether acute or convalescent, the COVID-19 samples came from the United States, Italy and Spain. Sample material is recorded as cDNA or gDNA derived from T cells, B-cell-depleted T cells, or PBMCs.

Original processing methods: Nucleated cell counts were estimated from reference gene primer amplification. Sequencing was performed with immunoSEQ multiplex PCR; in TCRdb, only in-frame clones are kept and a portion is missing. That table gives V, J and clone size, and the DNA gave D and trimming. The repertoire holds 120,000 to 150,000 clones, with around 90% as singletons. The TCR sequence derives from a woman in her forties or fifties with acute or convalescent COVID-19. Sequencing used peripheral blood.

CDR3 sequence (DNA): TGTGTCCGAGAGCCCAATGAGCAGTTCTTC. This sequence encodes CVREPNEQFF. The V and J genes are TRBV5-3 and TRBJ2-1; no firm D call. TRBV5-3 is given ORF status, its function remaining uncertain. This CDR3 is built from 10 residues.